Listed below are T cell receptor beta chains from one sample, sequenced in a study of blood T cell repertoires in COVID-19. Produced via immunoSEQ multiplex PCR; TCRdb's table is partial and in-frame only. The profile covers 200,000 to 300,000 clones, with 84% appearing a single time and about 2% taken by the ten largest. Sequencing was carried out using peripheral blood. The receptors were sampled from a man aged 35 to 55 who had recovered from COVID-19. The CDR3 runs from the conserved cysteine through the conserved F or W. Fields, in order: clone size, J gene, D gene, CDR3 length, V gene, CDR3 DNA, CDR3 protein. D genes are given only for firm matches. The size field is filled for only some rows; it gives once, few, many or a size class.

.,TRBJ1-1,.,13,TRBV19,TGTGCCAGCGGAGGGGGGGCGAGGACTGAAGCTTTCTTT,CASGGGARTEAFF
.,TRBJ2-1,TRBD2,17,TRBV5-1,TGCGCCAGCAGCCCGGGACTAGCGGGATTGTCCTACAATGAGCAGTTCTTC,CASSPGLAGLSYNEQFF
.,TRBJ2-1,.,12,TRBV9,TGTGCCAGCAGCTCCTCTATCGGGGAGCAGTTCTTC,CASSSSIGEQFF
.,TRBJ1-1,.,14,TRBV11-3,TGTGCCAGCAGCTTCCGGACAGCCGACACTGAAGCTTTCTTT,CASSFRTADTEAFF
.,TRBJ1-2,TRBD1,16,TRBV10-2,TGCGCCAGCAGTGAGTCGCCCCACACAGGGGGAGATGGCTACACCTTC,CASSESPHTGGDGYTF
once,TRBJ2-7,TRBD1,16,TRBV19,TGTGCCAGTAGTATGCAACCGGGACAGGGAGGCTACGAGCAGTACTTC,CASSMQPGQGGYEQYF
.,TRBJ2-2,.,14,TRBV4-3,TGCGCCAGCGGACGGACAGAAAACACCGGGGAGCTGTTTTTT,CASGRTENTGELFF
.,TRBJ2-7,TRBD2,15,TRBV29-1,TGCAGCGTTTACGGACTAGCGGGAGCGTTTATTGAGCAGTACTTC,CSVYGLAGAFIEQYF
.,TRBJ2-7,TRBD2,15,TRBV11-2,TGTGCCAGCAGCCTACTAGCGGGAGCCTCCTACGAGCAGTACTTC,CASSLLAGASYEQYF
.,TRBJ2-5,TRBD2,15,TRBV4-1,TGCGCCAGCAGCCAAAGGACTAGCGGGATAGAGACCCAGTACTTC,CASSQRTSGIETQYF
.,TRBJ1-3,TRBD1,13,TRBV18,TGTGCCAGCTCGACAGGGTATGGAAACACCATATATTTT,CASSTGYGNTIYF
.,TRBJ2-3,TRBD1,15,TRBV7-2,TGTGCCAGCAGCTCTCCATGGGACAGTACAGATACGCAGTATTTT,CASSSPWDSTDTQYF
few,TRBJ2-5,.,14,TRBV2,TGTGCCAGCAGTGTCCAGGGTGGCCAAGAGACCCAGTACTTC,CASSVQGGQETQYF
.,TRBJ1-1,.,17,TRBV30,TGTGCCTGGAGTCCCCGTCAGAACCCATTGAGGGGGGGCAGTACTTTCTTT,CAWSPRQNPLRGGSTFF
.,TRBJ1-5,.,16,TRBV19,TGTGCCAGTAGTATAACGACAAGCTGGGGCAATCAGCCCCAGCATTTT,CASSITTSWGNQPQHF
.,TRBJ2-7,TRBD1,13,TRBV27,TGTGCCAGCAGTCCAACACAGGGGAACGAGCAGTACTTC,CASSPTQGNEQYF
once,TRBJ2-7,TRBD2,15,TRBV11-2,TGTGCCAGCAGCTTAACGACTAGCGGGAGATACGAGCAGTACTTC,CASSLTTSGRYEQYF
.,TRBJ2-1,TRBD2,16,TRBV10-3,TGTGCCATCAGGGCCTCGTCGGGACTAGCGGGAGATGAGCAGTTCTTC,CAIRASSGLAGDEQFF
.,TRBJ1-5,.,16,TRBV11-3,TGTGCCAGCAGCTTAGCTACAGGGTCTAGCAATCAGCCCCAGCATTTT,CASSLATGSSNQPQHF
.,TRBJ2-3,TRBD2,14,TRBV19,TGTGCCAGTAGATGGCGGGGGGGGACAGATACGCAGTATTTT,CASRWRGGTDTQYF
.,TRBJ1-2,.,15,TRBV19,TGTGCCAGTAGTGCCTCCTTGGGAGTAAACTATGGCTACACCTTC,CASSASLGVNYGYTF
.,TRBJ2-5,.,11,TRBV6-6,TGTGCCAGCAGCCAACAAGAGACCCAGTACTTC,CASSQQETQYF
once,TRBJ1-1,TRBD1,13,TRBV15,TGTGCCACCAGCAGCGGACAGGGGCGGGTAGCTTTCTTT,CATSSGQGRVAFF
.,TRBJ2-3,TRBD2,15,TRBV18,TGTGCCAGCTCCAAAGATCGGGGGGGCCAAGATACGCAGTATTTT,CASSKDRGGQDTQYF
.,TRBJ2-1,.,16,TRBV14,TGTGCCAGCAGCCCGTGGAGTGGGAGACCTTACAATGAGCAGTTCTTC,CASSPWSGRPYNEQFF
.,TRBJ2-2,TRBD2,16,TRBV7-7,TGTGCCAGCAGCCCCGGGACTAGCGGGGTCACCGGGGAGCTGTTTTTT,CASSPGTSGVTGELFF
few,TRBJ2-1,.,13,TRBV6-4,TGTGCCAGCAGTGACTCCCCCGACAGGGAGCAGTTCTTC,CASSDSPDREQFF
.,TRBJ1-2,.,14,TRBV7-9,TGTGCCAGCAGCTTAGCTGGCGGTGTCTATGGCTACACCTTC,CASSLAGGVYGYTF
.,TRBJ2-5,TRBD2,14,TRBV3-1/TRBV3-2,TGTGCCAGCAGCCAACTAGGACTAGGTGAGACCCAGTACTTC,CASSQLGLGETQYF
few,TRBJ2-5,.,15,TRBV6-5,TGTGCCAGCAGTCGCTGGGGGCGGCCAGAAGAGACCCAGTACTTC,CASSRWGRPEETQYF
.,TRBJ2-7,.,12,TRBV5-5,TGTGCCAGCAGCCCCTCGCTGGAGGAGCAGTACTTC,CASSPSLEEQYF
.,TRBJ1-5,.,12,TRBV27,TGTGCCAGCAGCTTCTCAGATCAGCCCCAGCATTTT,CASSFSDQPQHF
.,TRBJ1-1,.,15,TRBV7-2,TGTGCCAGCAGCTTACCGGGGGGCTTGGGCACTGAAGCTTTCTTT,CASSLPGGLGTEAFF
once,TRBJ2-2,.,15,TRBV6-5,TGTGCCAGCAGCCTAATGCCCGGCAGGGGCGGGGAGCTGTTTTTT,CASSLMPGRGGELFF
.,TRBJ1-1,TRBD1,14,TRBV7-2,TGTGCCAGCAGCTTCACCGGGACAGGGGCCTTCGCTTTCTTT,CASSFTGTGAFAFF
once,TRBJ1-6,.,14,TRBV6-2/TRBV6-3,TGTGCCAGCAGCCTGACAGGAGGCAATTCACCCCTCCACTTT,CASSLTGGNSPLHF
.,TRBJ2-1,TRBD2,19,TRBV9,TGTGCCAGCAGCGTAAGGCCCAGCGGGGGGCCAAGCTCCTACAATGAGCAGTTCTTC,CASSVRPSGGPSSYNEQFF
.,TRBJ1-2,.,13,TRBV7-2,TGTGCCAGCAGCCTCAGTTCTAACTATGGCTACACCTTC,CASSLSSNYGYTF
.,TRBJ1-2,.,13,TRBV6-5,TGTGCCAGCAGTTATACAGGGACCTATGGCTACACCTTC,CASSYTGTYGYTF
.,TRBJ1-4,.,15,TRBV30,TGTGCCTGGAGTGTAGGGGCCCCAACTAATGAAAAACTGTTTTTT,CAWSVGAPTNEKLFF
.,TRBJ2-5,TRBD1,14,TRBV7-2,TGTGCCAGCAGCTCGACAGGGAAGTGGGAGACCCAGTACTTC,CASSSTGKWETQYF
.,TRBJ2-2,.,15,TRBV6-5,TGTGCCAGCAGTACCCGGGGTTTCGATGCCGGGGAGCTGTTTTTT,CASSTRGFDAGELFF